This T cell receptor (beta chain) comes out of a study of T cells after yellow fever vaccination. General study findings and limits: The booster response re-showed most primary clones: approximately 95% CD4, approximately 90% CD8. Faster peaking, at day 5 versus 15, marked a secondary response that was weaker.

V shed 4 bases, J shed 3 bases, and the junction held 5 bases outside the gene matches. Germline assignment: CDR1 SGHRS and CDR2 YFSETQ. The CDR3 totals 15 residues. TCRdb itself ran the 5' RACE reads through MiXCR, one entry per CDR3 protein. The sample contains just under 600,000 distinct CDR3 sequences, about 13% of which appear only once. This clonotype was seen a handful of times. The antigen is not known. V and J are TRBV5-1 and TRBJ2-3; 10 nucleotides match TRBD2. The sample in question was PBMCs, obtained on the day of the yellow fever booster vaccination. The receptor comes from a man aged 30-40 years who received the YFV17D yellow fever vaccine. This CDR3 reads CASSTPSGGTDTQYF. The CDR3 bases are TGCGCCAGCAGCACGCCTAGCGGGGGAACAGATACGCAGTATTTT.